This passage covers 6 T cell receptor beta chains from one sample sequenced in a study of response to subunit inactivated influenza vaccine. TCRdb re-called the RT-PCR reads through MiXCR, storing one row per CDR3 protein. In the table there are roughly 630,000 distinct CDR3 sequences, about 15% of which are singletons. The source was PBMCs from blood, collected around two weeks before vaccination. The source of these receptors is a man between 45 and 60 years old who received an inactivated influenza vaccine.

The chain has TRBV6-1 and TRBJ2-3; 11 nucleotides agree with TRBD1. The CDR3 totals 15 residues. After removal of 6 bases from V and 5 bases from J, the junction contained 7 bases not matched to a gene. Germline V gene sequence: CDR1 MNHNS, CDR2 SASEGT. The CDR3 region has the DNA TGTGCCAGCAGACCGGACAGGGGGCGCGTAGATACGCAGTATTTT. Translating gives CASRPDRGRVDTQYF.

This clonotype has a handful of counts. This chain links TRBV28 with TRBJ2-3; either TRBD1 or TRBD2 may fit D (5 bases each). This CDR3 comprises 14 residues. Trimming shortened V by 5 bases and J by 4 bases, and 13 bases separated the two germline ends. Germline assignment: CDR1 MDHEN and CDR2 SYDVKM. The CDR3 sequence: CASSTRDVPDTQYF. CDR3 sequence (DNA): TGTGCCAGCAGTACCCGGGACGTCCCAGATACGCAGTATTTT.

This clonotype appeared many times. J is TRBJ2-1 and V is TRBV20-1, with 10 bases identical to TRBD2. This CDR3 region has 14 residues. J lost 1 base, V lost 6 bases, and 3 bases had no gene match. Germline assignment: CDR1 DFQATT and CDR2 SNEGSKA (reference sequence). The CDR3 DNA follows: TGCAGTGCAAATAGCGGGGGGTCCTACAATGAGCAGTTCTTC. Its protein product is CSANSGGSYNEQFF.

The table lists this clonotype with a count of one. V and J are TRBV4-2 and TRBJ2-5, with 8 bases that match TRBD2. CDR3 size: 18 residues. Germline V gives CDR1 LGHNA, CDR2 YNFKEQ. The V segment lost 3 bases and the J segment 5 bases; nucleotides outside the gene matches: 17. The CDR3 reads CASSHTSTRAGEGETQYF. DNA for the CDR3: TGTGCCAGCAGCCATACGTCCACGAGAGCGGGAGAGGGGGAGACCCAGTACTTC.

Many counts were recorded for this clonotype. This chain links TRBV9 with TRBJ2-6; the D is unclear. Germline loops: CDR1 SGDLS, CDR2 YYNGEE. CDR3 size: 13 residues. Trimming shortened V by 4 bases and J by 4 bases, and 6 bases separated the two germline ends. The CDR3 loop reads CASSPVGANVLTF. CDR3 in DNA: TGTGCCAGCAGCCCCGTGGGGGCCAACGTCCTGACTTTC.

This clonotype has at least ten counts. This chain links TRBV7-9 with TRBJ1-2, with D tentatively TRBD1 (5 bases). Trimming took off 3 bases at V and 4 bases at J, with 9 bases between the two ends. Looked up from germline, CDR1 is SEHNR and CDR2 is FQNEAQ (reference sequence). The CDR3 runs to 13 residues. The DNA of the CDR3 is TGTGCCAGCAGCTTCGGGACGGCCTATGGCTACACCTTC. Amino acids: CASSFGTAYGYTF.